The following is a T cell receptor beta chain sequence with its context. Per the original data handling: Amplification of reference gene primers was used by the study to estimate nucleated cell counts. Only in-frame clones appear in the TCRdb table, and some are missing; sequencing was by immunoSEQ multiplex PCR. The DNA gave D and trimming, while V, J and clone size come from that table. This sample carries about 100,000 clones, roughly four fifths of them seen once, and the ten largest clones take roughly 19%. Germline V gene lookup returns CDR1 MDHEN and CDR2 SYDVKM. V lost 1 base to trimming and J lost 2 bases; unmatched junction nucleotides: 12. This CDR3 spans 18 amino acids. These data belong to a study of blood T cell repertoires in COVID-19. Background on the study: Sites across the United States, Italy and Spain contributed samples from acute and convalescent COVID-19.

The sequence derives from a man aged 70 or older with active or convalescent COVID-19. Material for sequencing was peripheral blood. This chain uses TRBV28 with TRBJ2-7; 9 positions match TRBD2. CDR3 in amino acids: CASSLSSGRTLSAYEQYF. In DNA form, the CDR3 reads TGTGCCAGCAGTTTATCGAGCGGGAGGACCCTTTCTGCCTACGAGCAGTACTTC.